What follows describes a single T cell receptor beta chain. What it recognizes is unknown. The entry originates in a study of CD8+CD57+ T cells in acquired aplastic anemia. Study as a whole: The sorted CD4+ and CD8+ cells yielded an average around 3.2 ug of DNA. Healthy donors gave about 10.8 million reads on average for CD4+ cells. General study points: Overlapping CD8+ CDR3 repertoires of patients and controls contained some 27 shared sequences. Patient and control CD8+ Simpson's diversity was not significantly different.

TCR beta VDJ and CDR3 profiling used genomic DNA as template. Each CDR3 protein is one row after TCRdb ran MiXCR on the reads. The sample consists of 190,000 or so distinct CDR3 sequences, around 60% of them appearing once. Per germline, CDR1 DFQATT and CDR2 SNEGSKA (reference sequence). The CDR3 is 11 amino acids. Between the trimmed V and J ends, which lost 7 bases and 6 bases, there was a span of 12 bases. This TCR was sampled from a human donor in good health. Sequenced input: sorted CD4+, CD8+, or CD8+CD57+ T cells (not recorded which) from PBMCs. The chain employs TRBV20-1 and TRBJ1-1, with a weak D call TRBD1 (5 bases). As DNA, the CDR3 is TGCAGTGGGGACTATTTGTCTGAAGCTTTCTTT. Its translation is CSGDYLSEAFF.